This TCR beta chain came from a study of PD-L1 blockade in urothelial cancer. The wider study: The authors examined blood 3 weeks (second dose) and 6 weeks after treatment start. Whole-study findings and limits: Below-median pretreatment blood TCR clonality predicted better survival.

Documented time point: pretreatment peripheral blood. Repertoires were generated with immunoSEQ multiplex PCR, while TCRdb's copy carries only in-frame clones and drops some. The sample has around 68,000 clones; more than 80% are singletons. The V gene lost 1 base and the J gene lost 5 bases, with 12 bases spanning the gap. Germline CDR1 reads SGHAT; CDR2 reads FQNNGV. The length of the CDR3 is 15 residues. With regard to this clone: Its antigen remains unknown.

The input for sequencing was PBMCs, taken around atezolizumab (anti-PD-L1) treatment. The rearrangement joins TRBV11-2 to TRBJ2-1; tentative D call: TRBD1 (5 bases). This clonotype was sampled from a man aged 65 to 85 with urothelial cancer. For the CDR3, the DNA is TGTGCCAGCAGCTTAGGTCAGGGTTTCAACAATGAGCAGTTCTTC. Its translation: CASSLGQGFNNEQFF.